One TCR beta chain is described in this entry. The germline V gene has CDR1 SGHVS and CDR2 FQNEAQ. V trimming: 4 bases; J trimming: 4 bases; junction bases outside the gene matches: 6. This CDR3 has 14 residues. How the authors handled the data: Estimates of nucleated cell counts were drawn from the amplification of reference gene primers. Libraries were prepared by immunoSEQ multiplex PCR; TCRdb keeps only in-frame clonotypes and omits some of them. D and trimming were read from the DNA, whereas the V and J calls and clone size are those reported in that table. The table records about 99,000 clones, 88% of them present only once. The data are from a study of blood T cell repertoires in COVID-19. Study background: Samples representing acute and convalescent COVID-19 were sourced from the United States, Italy and Spain.

The chain is built from TRBV7-8 and TRBJ2-7, with 8 bases that match TRBD1. Material: peripheral blood. The sequence was obtained from a human donor in a cohort sampled during active COVID-19. CDR3 bases: TGTGCCAGCAGCTCCCGGGACAGGAGATACGAGCAGTACTTC. Protein: CASSSRDRRYEQYF.